This TCR beta chain appears in the sequencing data of a study of cytomegalovirus exposure and HLA in healthy donors (dated 2017 in TCRdb). Regarding the study in general: An earlier analysis of around 600 of the donors reported 250 to 350 Gb of sequence data and 117 million unique TCR beta sequences from 150 million to 200 million T cells. Class I and class II HLA loci were covered by the typing at four-digit resolution. The T cell repertoires of 700 or so subjects were profiled by immunosequencing and related to cytomegalovirus serostatus. On average, over 200,000 unique TCR beta nucleotide sequences were sequenced per donor among about 400 genotyped donors of the cohort, with roughly 18% of those sequences being non-productive. To predict cytomegalovirus infection status, the study brought together high-throughput TCR immunosequencing, statistical association of individual TCRs with disease status, and machine learning. An earlier analysis of approximately 500 of the donors applied high-throughput TCR beta sequencing to assess whether each TCR beta V gene segment acted as functional or pseudogenic. Rather than drawing on any new phenotypic data, the later analysis identified candidate immune exposures from TCR beta sequences and the way those sequences occurred across donors. The number of donors typed differed by locus, with roughly 629-640 for A, B, C, DRB1 and DQB1, over 500 for DQA1, 600 to 610 for DPA1, and around 460 for DPB1. In addition to the first cohort of around 670 subjects, a separate validation cohort of approximately 110 different subjects was used. A later genetic analysis used genome-wide SNP genotypes for about 65% of the roughly 700 donors, treating that subset as a discovery cohort. The study was designed to test whether signatures of past pathogen exposure could be identified by cataloging public T cell receptors. Alongside the repertoire data, information on donor age, sex, ethnicity and CMV serostatus was compiled. A later analysis re-analyzed previously published TCR beta repertoires from roughly 630 donors and added high-resolution HLA genotyping to study TCR occurrence patterns. An early release that covered roughly 600 HLA-typed donors contained approximately 320 gigabases of sequencing data and 85 million to 100 million unique TCR sequences. Several DR-DQ haplotypes were treated as single units for association and clustering because of strong linkage in the cohort. Among the roughly 400 genotyped donors, about 83% belonged to the genetic ancestry cluster associated with self-reported Caucasian donors. All discovery cohort repertoires had been generated using a single sequencing platform.

There are a few counts of this clone. Its antigen is not yet known. No qualities accompany the bases; no much larger clone lies one base away. Library creation used the immunoSEQ multiplex PCR assay. The multiplex PCR relied on a mix of 60 forward primers for TCR Vbeta segments and 13 reverse primers for TCR Jbeta segments. The CDR3 region of rearranged TCR beta genes was amplified from genomic DNA with a multiplex PCR assay. The amplified TCR beta libraries were sequenced on the Illumina HiSeq System as 87-base-pair reads. Per the source publication's procedure: A later analysis counted 65 million to 90 million unique TCR beta chains across the approximately 700 repertoires, and around 9.9 million of these chains were shared by at least two donors. Raw reads were error-corrected and collapsed into unique sequences with a nearest-neighbor algorithm that merged closely related sequences to remove PCR and sequencing errors. V, D and J gene segments were assigned by aligning CDR3 sequences to IMGT reference sequences. For a sequence to be retained, a match of at least six nucleotides was required to both a V gene segment and a J gene segment. Rearrangements were classified as productive when the CDR3 lacked stop codons and remained in frame with V and J, and all other rearrangements were classified as non-productive. CDR3 was defined by IMGT convention, running from the second conserved V-encoded cysteine to the conserved J-encoded phenylalanine. In an earlier analysis of 550 to 650 of the donors, sequences lacking an unambiguous match to a single V gene segment were excluded. An earlier analysis of roughly 590 of the donors called V segments functional above 56.7% productive rearrangements and segregating when the between-donor standard deviation exceeded 5%. A statistical classification framework was built for diagnosing cytomegalovirus status from the catalog of TCR beta chain sequences. In a later analysis, TCR nucleotide sequences were compared against IMGT/GENE-DB human TR gene sequences so that V and J genes could be assigned. A later analysis assigned CDR3 sequences and most-parsimonious VDJ recombination scenarios with the TCRdist pipeline. In a later analysis, each TCR beta chain was defined by its CDR3 amino acid sequence together with its V-gene family, and reads lacking a unique V-gene family were excluded. To address suspected cross-contamination and a sequencing artifact, a later analysis removed over 500 highly shared, low-generation-probability nucleotide sequences. In a later analysis, a clonal expansion index was calculated for each public chain from normalized within-repertoire ranks of inferred template counts. In a later analysis, generation probabilities were computed with a VDJ recombination model fitted to out-of-frame rearrangements, and the resulting probabilities were checked against IGoR. In a later analysis, TCR-TCR, TCR-HLA and TCR-CMV co-occurrence was scored with hypergeometric tests, and a repertoire-size bias correction was applied to TCR pairs. In a later analysis, false discovery rates were estimated by permuting HLA or CMV assignments 20 times. In a later analysis, co-occurring TCRs were grouped with DBSCAN, and TCRdist sequence similarity was added when clustering was performed within HLA-allele-positive subsets. Repertoires with fewer than 30,000 or more than 120,000 public chains, plus five repertoires with anomalous nucleotide sharing, were excluded from co-occurrence clustering. TCRdb carries this immuneACCESS record with in-frame sequences only. Its versions omit some clonotypes, under half of them owing to an unresolved V gene in the studies checked, with the rest unexplained. D and trimming come from the DNA, and the V and J calls and clone size come from that table. The sample table lists around 130,000 clones, over 6.5% of them with a count of one. 5% to 6.5% of the sample lies in the top ten.

The cohort consisted of 666 healthy bone marrow donors. At the time of sampling, every cohort member was nominally healthy, though immune exposures that went unrecorded were likely present. The donor was CMV seropositive and was included in the group of some 290 seropositive cohort members. A peripheral blood sample was collected from each donor, and TCR beta sequencing was performed on peripheral blood mononuclear cells. The Qiagen DNeasy Blood Extraction Kit was used to extract genomic DNA from the blood cell samples. Via the germline V gene, CDR1 is SQVTM and CDR2 ANQGSEA. After removal of 7 bases from V and 10 bases from J, the junction retains 15 bases not matched to a gene. Measured from the cysteine to the phenylalanine, the CDR3 is 14 residues long. This entry keeps only the CDR3 DNA: 42 bases, framed from base 1. Results the study describes overall, beyond this receptor: A later analysis reported that several top co-occurrence clusters appeared linked to parvovirus B19, influenza, CMV and Epstein-Barr virus. A cluster of highly shared sequence variants was judged likely to represent a technical artifact of the sequencing pipeline. When HLA alleles, especially DR and DQ, strongly co-occurred, attributing TCR associations to individual alleles was difficult. Only TCR beta chains were sequenced in this cohort, and the absence of alpha or paired-chain data limited detectable features. Compared with equally common non-associated chains, HLA-associated TCR beta chains in a later analysis were more clonally expanded and had lower generation probabilities. In a later genetic analysis, a missense DCLRE1C variant was associated with V-gene and J-gene trimming of TCR beta chains, and the association was replicated in an independent cohort. Because counts were too low, seventeen rarely observed V segments, including chromosome 9 orphons, were left out of the earlier analysis of approximately 580 of the donors. According to a later analysis, most CMV-associated TCR beta chains appeared to be HLA-restricted, and the HLA associations seemed to be driven largely by CMV exposure. Because some donors lacked HLA typing at each locus, the association tests relied only on the typed subset. Presence/absence analyses assumed roughly uniform sequencing depth across donors, an assumption that may not hold. Correlated functional status among segregating V segments might reflect linkage disequilibrium, but an unknown experimental factor could not be ruled out. In an earlier analysis of more than 450 of the donors, most TCR beta V segments were observed in productive rearrangements about 87% or about 30% of the time, broadly matching IMGT annotations. For the cohort, immune exposure information was limited to CMV serostatus. Across donors, most TCR sequences were observed very rarely, whereas some public TCRs were present in many individuals. In vitro tests confirmed that a few of the cytomegalovirus-associated TCR beta chains recognize cytomegalovirus antigens. In a later analysis, the rate of TCR association differed among HLA loci, with DRB1 alleles having the most associated TCRs and HLA-C alleles having the fewest. The classifier was reported to diagnose cytomegalovirus status with high specificity and sensitivity in both the original cohort and the validation cohort. In a later analysis, some 17,000 TCR beta sequences were associated with specific HLA alleles at a false discovery rate of 0.05. It was suggested by the authors that the approach could potentially be generalized to other disease states and immunological phenotypes. A further reported finding was that TCR beta sequences accurately predicted the HLA-A and HLA-B alleles for most subjects in the first cohort. Compared with the approximately 600-donor mean, donors in an Asian-associated ancestry cluster had fewer N-insertions in productive TCRs, according to a later genetic analysis. The 87-base-pair reads could not distinguish some IMGT-functional V segments, including TRBV6-2 and TRBV6-3, so those segments were excluded. In the study, around 150 TCR beta chains were listed as associated with cytomegalovirus.

The V and J genes are TRBV29-1 and TRBJ2-1, and 8 bases in between align with TRBD1. The receptor was isolated from a middle-aged woman in good health and CMV-seropositive. What was sequenced was PBMCs. The CDR3 has the sequence CSADATGADEEQFF. The DNA sequence reads TGCAGCGCCGATGCGACAGGGGCAGATGAGGAGCAGTTCTTC.